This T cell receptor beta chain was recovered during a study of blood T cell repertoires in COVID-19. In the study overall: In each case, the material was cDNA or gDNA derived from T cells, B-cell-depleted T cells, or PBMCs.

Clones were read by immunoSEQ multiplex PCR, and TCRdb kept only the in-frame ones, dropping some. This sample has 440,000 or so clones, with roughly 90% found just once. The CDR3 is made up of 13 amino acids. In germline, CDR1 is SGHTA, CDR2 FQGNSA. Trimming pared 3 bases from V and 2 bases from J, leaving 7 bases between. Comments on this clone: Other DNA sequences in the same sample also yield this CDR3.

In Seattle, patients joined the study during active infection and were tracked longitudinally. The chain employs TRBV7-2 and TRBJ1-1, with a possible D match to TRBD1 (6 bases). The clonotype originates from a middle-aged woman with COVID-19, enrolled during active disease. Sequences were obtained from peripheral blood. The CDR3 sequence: CASSLDSNTEAFF. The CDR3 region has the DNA TGTGCCAGCAGCTTGGACAGCAACACTGAAGCTTTCTTT.